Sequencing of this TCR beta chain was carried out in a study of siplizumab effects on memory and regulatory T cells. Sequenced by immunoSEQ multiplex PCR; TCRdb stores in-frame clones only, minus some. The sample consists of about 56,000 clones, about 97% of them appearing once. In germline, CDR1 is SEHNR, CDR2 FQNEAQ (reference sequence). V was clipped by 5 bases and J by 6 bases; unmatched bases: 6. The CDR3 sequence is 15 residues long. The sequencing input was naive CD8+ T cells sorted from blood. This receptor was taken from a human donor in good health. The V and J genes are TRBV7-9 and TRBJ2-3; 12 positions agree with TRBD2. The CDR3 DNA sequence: TGTGCCAGCAGCGCGCTAGCGGGAGGGGTCGATACGCAGTATTTT. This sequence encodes CASSALAGGVDTQYF.